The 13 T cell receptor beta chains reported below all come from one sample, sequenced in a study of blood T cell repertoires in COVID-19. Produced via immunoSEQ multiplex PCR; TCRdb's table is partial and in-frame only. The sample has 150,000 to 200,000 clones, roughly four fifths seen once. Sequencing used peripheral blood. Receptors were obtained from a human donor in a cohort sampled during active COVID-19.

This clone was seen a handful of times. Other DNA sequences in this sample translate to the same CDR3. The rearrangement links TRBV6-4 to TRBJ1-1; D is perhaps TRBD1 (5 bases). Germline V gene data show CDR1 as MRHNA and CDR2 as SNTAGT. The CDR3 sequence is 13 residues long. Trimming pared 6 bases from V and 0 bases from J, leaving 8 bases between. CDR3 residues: CASSRQMNTEAFF. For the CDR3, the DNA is TGTGCCAGCAGCAGACAGATGAACACTGAAGCTTTCTTT.

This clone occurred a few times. CDR3 nucleotide sequence: TGCGCCAGCAGCCAAGATGGGACAGGGTTCGGTGAAGCTTTCTTT. Protein sequence: CASSQDGTGFGEAFF. The chain combines TRBV4-1 with TRBJ1-1, with 9 bases that match TRBD1. CDR1 and CDR2 from the germline V gene are MGHRA and YSYEKL. J was trimmed by 7 bases and V by 0 bases; bases with no gene match: 6. The CDR3 has 15 amino acids.

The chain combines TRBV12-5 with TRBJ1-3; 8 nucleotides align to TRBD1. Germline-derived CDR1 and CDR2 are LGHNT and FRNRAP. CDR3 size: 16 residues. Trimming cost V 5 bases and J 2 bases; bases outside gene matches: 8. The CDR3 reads CASGTDRDTTGNTIYF. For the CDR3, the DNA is TGTGCTAGTGGTACGGACAGGGATACTACTGGAAACACCATATATTTT.

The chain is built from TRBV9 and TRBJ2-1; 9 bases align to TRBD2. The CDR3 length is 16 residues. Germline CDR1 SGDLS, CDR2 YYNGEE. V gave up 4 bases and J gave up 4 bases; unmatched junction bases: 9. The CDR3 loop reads CASSPSETSGYNEQFF. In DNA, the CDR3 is TGTGCCAGCAGCCCTTCAGAGACTAGCGGATACAATGAGCAGTTCTTC. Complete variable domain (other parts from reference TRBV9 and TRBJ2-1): DSGVTQTPKHLITATGQRVTLRCSPRSGDLSVYWYQQSLDQGLQFLIQYYNGEERAKGNILERFSAQQFPDLHSELNLSSLELGDSALYFCASSPSETSGYNEQFFGPGTRLTVL.

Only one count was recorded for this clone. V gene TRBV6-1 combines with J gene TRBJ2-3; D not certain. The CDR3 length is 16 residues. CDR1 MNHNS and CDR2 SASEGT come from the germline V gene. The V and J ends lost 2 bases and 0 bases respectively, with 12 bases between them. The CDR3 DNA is TGTGCCAGCAGTGAAAGTACCAGGCCTAGCACAGATACGCAGTATTTT. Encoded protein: CASSESTRPSTDTQYF.

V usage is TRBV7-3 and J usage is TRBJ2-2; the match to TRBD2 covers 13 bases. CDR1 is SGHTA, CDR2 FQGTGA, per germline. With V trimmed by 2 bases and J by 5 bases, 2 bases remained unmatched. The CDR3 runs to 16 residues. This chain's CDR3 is CASSLAGLAGTGELFF. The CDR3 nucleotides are TGTGCCAGCAGCTTAGCGGGACTAGCGGGAACCGGGGAGCTGTTTTTT.

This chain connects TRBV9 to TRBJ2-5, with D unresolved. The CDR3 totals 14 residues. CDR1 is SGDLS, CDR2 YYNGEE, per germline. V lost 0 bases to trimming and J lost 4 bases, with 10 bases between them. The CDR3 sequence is CASSVGAGRETQYF. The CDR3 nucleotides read TGTGCCAGCAGCGTAGGGGCAGGCCGAGAGACCCAGTACTTC.

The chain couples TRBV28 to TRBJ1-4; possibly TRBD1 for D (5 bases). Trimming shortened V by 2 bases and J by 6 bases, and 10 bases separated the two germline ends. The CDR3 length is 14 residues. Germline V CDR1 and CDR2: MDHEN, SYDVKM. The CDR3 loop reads CASSLRGLDEKLFF. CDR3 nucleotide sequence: TGTGCCAGCAGTTTAAGGGGTTTGGATGAAAAACTGTTTTTT.

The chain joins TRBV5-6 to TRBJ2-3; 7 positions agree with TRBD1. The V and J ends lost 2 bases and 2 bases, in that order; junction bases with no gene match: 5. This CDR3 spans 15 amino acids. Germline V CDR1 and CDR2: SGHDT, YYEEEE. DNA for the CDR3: TGTGCCAGCAGCTTTGGGACAGAAAACACAGATACGCAGTATTTT. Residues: CASSFGTENTDTQYF. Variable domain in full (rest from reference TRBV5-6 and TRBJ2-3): DAGVTQSPTHLIKTRGQQVTLRCSPKSGHDTVSWYQQALGQGPQFIFQYYEEEERQRGNFPDRFSGHQFPNYSSELNVNALLLGDSALYLCASSFGTENTDTQYFGPGTRLTVL.

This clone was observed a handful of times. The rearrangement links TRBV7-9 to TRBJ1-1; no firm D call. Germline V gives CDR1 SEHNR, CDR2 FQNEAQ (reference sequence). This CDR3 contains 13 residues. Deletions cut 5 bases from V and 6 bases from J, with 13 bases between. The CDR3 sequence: CASSPRDYAEAFF. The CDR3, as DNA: TGTGCCAGCAGCCCACGAGACTACGCTGAAGCTTTCTTT.

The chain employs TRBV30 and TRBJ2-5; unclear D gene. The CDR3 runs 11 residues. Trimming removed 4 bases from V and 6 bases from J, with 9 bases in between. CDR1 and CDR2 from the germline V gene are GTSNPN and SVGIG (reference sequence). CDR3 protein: CAWTLAQTQYF. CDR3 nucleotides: TGTGCCTGGACTCTCGCGCAGACCCAGTACTTC.

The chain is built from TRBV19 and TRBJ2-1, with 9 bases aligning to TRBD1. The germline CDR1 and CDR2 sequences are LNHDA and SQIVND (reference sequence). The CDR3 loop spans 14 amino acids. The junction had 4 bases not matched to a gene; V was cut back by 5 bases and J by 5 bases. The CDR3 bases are TGTGCCAGTAGTCTGAGGGACAGGGACAATGAGCAGTTCTTC. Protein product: CASSLRDRDNEQFF.

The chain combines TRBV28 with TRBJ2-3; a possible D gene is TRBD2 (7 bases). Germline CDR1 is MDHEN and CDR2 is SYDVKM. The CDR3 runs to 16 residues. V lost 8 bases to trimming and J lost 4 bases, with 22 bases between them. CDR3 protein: CASLPRGGRGADTQYF. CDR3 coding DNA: TGTGCCAGCCTACCGAGGGGGGGCCGAGGGGCAGATACGCAGTATTTT.